This entry lists 27 T cell receptor beta chains sequenced from one sample in a study of blood T cell repertoires in COVID-19. Using immunoSEQ multiplex PCR, the repertoire was profiled, and TCRdb retains in-frame clones only, with some absent. Altogether about 250,000 clones are present, about 86% being singletons, with the ten largest covering 1.2% to 1.5%. The sample comprised peripheral blood. Receptor source: a man older than 75 with acute or convalescent COVID-19.

This chain links TRBV7-2 with TRBJ2-3; D possibly corresponds to TRBD2 (6 bases). The CDR3 spans 16 residues. V shed 7 bases and J shed 1 base, with 18 bases lying between them. Looked up from germline, CDR1 is SGHTA and CDR2 is FQGNSA. In DNA, the CDR3 is TGTGCCAGCACCGCTAGCGTGATGTATGGCACAGATACGCAGTATTTT. This gives the protein CASTASVMYGTDTQYF. Full variable domain (rest looked up from reference TRBV7-2 and TRBJ2-3): GAGVSQSPSNKVTEKGKDVELRCDPISGHTALYWYRQSLGQGLEFLIYFQGNSAPDKSGLPSDRFSAERTGGSVSTLTIQRTQQEDSAVYLCASTASVMYGTDTQYFGPGTRLTVL.

This chain links TRBV10-3 with TRBJ2-7, with 7 bases matching TRBD1. Germline CDR1 reads ENHRY; CDR2 reads SYGVKD. V lost 4 bases and J lost 13; bases outside the gene matches: 16. There are 14 residues in the CDR3. The CDR3 DNA reads as TGTGCCATCAGTGCAACCGACAGGGCAGGTTGGGAATACTTC. Amino acid sequence: CAISATDRAGWEYF.

This chain links TRBV6-5 with TRBJ2-7, with a weak D call TRBD2 (7 bases). The CDR3 sequence is 15 residues long. Germline-derived CDR1 and CDR2 are MNHEY and SVGAGI. V lost 2 bases to trimming and J lost 2 bases, with 13 bases between them. Here the CDR3 reads CASSYGGGGTYEQYF. CDR3 DNA sequence: TGTGCCAGCAGTTACGGCGGCGGGGGCACCTACGAGCAGTACTTC.

This chain links TRBV6-5 with TRBJ1-5; D ambiguous. Germline V gene lookup returns CDR1 MNHEY and CDR2 SVGAGI. Trimming stripped 6 bases from V and 4 bases from J, with 10 bases between. This CDR3 has 13 residues. The DNA for the CDR3 is TGTGCCAGCAGCTCGACGGAGAATCAGCCCCAGCATTTT. It translates to CASSSTENQPQHF.

V usage is TRBV6-4 and J usage is TRBJ1-2; D is unresolved. The CDR3 contains 12 residues. CDR1 MRHNA and CDR2 SNTAGT come from the germline V gene. The V and J ends lost 0 bases and 6 bases respectively, with 5 bases between them. The CDR3 here is CASSDSLNGYTF. CDR3 sequence (DNA): TGTGCCAGCAGTGACTCCTTAAATGGCTACACCTTC.

The chain employs TRBV19 and TRBJ2-2; 12 positions match TRBD2. The trim removed 6 bases at V and 6 bases at J, leaving 14 bases unmatched. CDR3 length: 18 residues. CDR1 is LNHDA and CDR2 is SQIVND in the germline V gene (reference sequence). The CDR3 DNA sequence: TGTGCCAGTAGCGCCCGGGGTCTAGCGGGAGGGCACGCCGGGGAGCTGTTTTTT. Its protein is CASSARGLAGGHAGELFF.

The chain combines TRBV5-1 with TRBJ2-3; tentatively, D is TRBD1 (5 bases). Trimming took off 0 bases at V and 3 bases at J, with 11 bases between the two ends. The length of the CDR3 is 15 residues. The germline V gene has CDR1 SGHRS and CDR2 YFSETQ. CDR3 amino acids: CASSLEGQGTDTQYF. CDR3 in DNA: TGCGCCAGCAGCTTGGAAGGACAAGGGACAGATACGCAGTATTTT.

The chain joins TRBV4-1 to TRBJ1-3; D call uncertain. Germline V lookup: CDR1 MGHRA, CDR2 YSYEKL. The V end lost 3 bases, the J end lost 3 bases, and 12 bases lay between the germline ends. The CDR3 covers 15 residues. The DNA of the CDR3 is TGCGCCAGCAGCCACTCGGGGATACTTGGAAACACCATATATTTT. Protein product: CASSHSGILGNTIYF.

The chain links TRBV11-3 to TRBJ2-1; weak D call: TRBD1 (6 bases). V was cut by 5 bases and J by 9 bases, with 11 bases left in between. The length of the CDR3 is 12 residues. Germline CDR1 and CDR2: SGHNT and YENEEA. CDR3 loop: CASSTGQSEQFF. As DNA, the CDR3 is TGTGCCAGCAGCACAGGACAGAGTGAGCAGTTCTTC.

The CDR3 protein is CASSQAGAGNTEAFF. CDR3 sequence (DNA): TGTGCCAGCAGCCAGGCAGGGGCTGGGAACACTGAAGCTTTCTTT. The chain employs TRBV4-2 and TRBJ1-1; tentatively, D is TRBD1 (6 bases). Germline assignment: CDR1 LGHNA and CDR2 YNFKEQ. There are 15 residues in the CDR3. Trimming took off 3 bases at V and 1 base at J, with 12 bases between the two ends.

CDR3 nucleotide sequence: TGTGCCACCAGCCAGCGACAGGGGGCTCGGGAGACCCAGTACTTC. This gives the protein CATSQRQGARETQYF. The chain recombines TRBV15 with TRBJ2-5; 10 nucleotides match TRBD1. Germline V CDR1 and CDR2: LNHNV, YYDKDF (reference sequence). The CDR3 totals 15 residues. The trim removed 5 bases at V and 5 bases at J, leaving 8 bases unmatched.

The V gene is TRBV11-2, the J gene TRBJ2-3, with D unresolved. The V gene's germline CDR1 is SGHAT and CDR2 FQNNGV. CDR3 length: 14 amino acids. Between the trimmed V and J ends, which lost 5 bases and 0 bases, there was a span of 9 bases. Here the CDR3 reads CASSPTTSTDTQYF. The CDR3 nucleotides are TGTGCCAGCAGCCCCACCACTAGCACAGATACGCAGTATTTT.

This sequence joins TRBV28 and TRBJ1-4, with 9 bases fitting TRBD1. The CDR3 extends over 15 amino acids. Germline assignment: CDR1 MDHEN and CDR2 SYDVKM. J lost 2 bases, V lost 6 bases, and 4 bases had no gene match. CDR3 DNA: TGTGCCAGCAGACCCGGGACAGGGACTAATGAAAAACTGTTTTTT. Protein sequence: CASRPGTGTNEKLFF.

The rearrangement links TRBV5-6 to TRBJ1-2, with unresolved D. CDR1 and CDR2 (germline): SGHDT, YYEEEE. The CDR3 covers 12 residues. V shed 4 bases and J shed 5 bases, with 9 bases lying between them. CDR3 sequence reads: CASSQERYGYTF. In DNA, the CDR3 is TGTGCCAGCAGCCAAGAGCGTTATGGCTACACCTTC. The entire variable domain, with the rest obtained from reference TRBV5-6 and TRBJ1-2, is as follows: DAGVTQSPTHLIKTRGQQVTLRCSPKSGHDTVSWYQQALGQGPQFIFQYYEEEERQRGNFPDRFSGHQFPNYSSELNVNALLLGDSALYLCASSQERYGYTFGSGTRLTVV.

The chain recombines TRBV10-3 with TRBJ1-2; TRBD1 aligns across 11 bases. The CDR3 sequence is 14 residues long. In germline, CDR1 is ENHRY, CDR2 SYGVKD. The ends lost 10 bases at V and 3 bases at J; junction bases unmatched: 7. CDR3 loop: CASLGQGADYGYTF. CDR3 sequence (DNA): TGTGCCAGCCTCGGACAGGGGGCAGACTATGGCTACACCTTC.

A word on this clone: The junction departs from the called germline gene at one end, perhaps through a read error. This chain's CDR3 is CASSLSLRDSGLVF. The CDR3, as DNA: TGTGCCAGCAGCTTATCCCTCCGGGACAGCGGGTTGGTTTTT. The rearrangement links TRBV7-2 to TRBJ2-2; weak D call: TRBD1 (7 bases). The CDR3 runs to 14 residues. The V gene's germline CDR1 is SGHTA and CDR2 FQGNSA.

CDR3 DNA: TGTGCCAGCAGCCTCCGAGGGGGTTTGAGGGAGACCCAGTACTTC. Translated: CASSLRGGLRETQYF. This chain uses TRBV7-8 with TRBJ2-5, with a possible D match to TRBD1 (6 bases). Trimming left V 5 bases short and J 5 bases short, with 18 bases between. This CDR3 comprises 15 residues. Germline assignment: CDR1 SGHVS and CDR2 FQNEAQ.

The chain carries TRBV7-2 and TRBJ1-1; no clear D gene. V was trimmed by 6 bases and J by 10 bases, leaving 15 bases between them. The germline gives CDR1 SGHTA, CDR2 FQGNSA. This CDR3 is 12 amino acids long. CDR3 region: CASSLPGLGAFF. In nucleotides, the CDR3 is TGTGCCAGCAGTTTGCCAGGTTTAGGAGCTTTCTTT.

V gene TRBV5-5 combines with J gene TRBJ2-5; TRBD1 aligns across 9 bases. Per the germline V gene, CDR1 is SGHKS and CDR2 is YYEKEE (reference sequence). Germline trimming cut 4 bases from V and 5 bases from J; bases unmatched to any gene: 9. The CDR3 has 15 residues. The CDR3 DNA follows: TGTGCCAGCAGCACCGGGACAGGGCTACGGGAGACCCAGTACTTC. As protein: CASSTGTGLRETQYF.

The chain has TRBV6-6 and TRBJ1-4, with TRBD1 as a possible D gene (6 bases). Trimming removed 6 bases at V and 5 bases at J, with 16 bases between. The CDR3 is 15 residues long. Germline loops: CDR1 MNHNY, CDR2 SVGAGI (reference sequence). CDR3 amino acids: CASSLPAGVNEKLFF. The DNA for the CDR3 is TGTGCCAGCAGCCTCCCGGCAGGGGTCAATGAAAAACTGTTTTTT.

The rearrangement joins TRBV5-1 to TRBJ1-1; D remains unclear. V lost 0 bases, J lost 7 bases, and 13 bases lay in between. The CDR3 loop spans 14 amino acids. The germline V gene has CDR1 SGHRS and CDR2 YFSETQ. The CDR3 DNA reads as TGCGCCAGCAGCTTGGAGGCCCACCGAGGTGAAGCTTTCTTT. This sequence encodes CASSLEAHRGEAFF.

The J gene is TRBJ1-4, the V gene TRBV19; D is perhaps TRBD1 (5 bases). Germline V gives CDR1 LNHDA, CDR2 SQIVND (reference sequence). The CDR3 length is 15 residues. Trimming pared 7 bases from V and 5 bases from J, leaving 17 bases between. The DNA of the CDR3 is TGTGCCAGTAATCCCTGGGGGACTGCAAATGAAAAACTGTTTTTT. Its translation is CASNPWGTANEKLFF.

This clone has a single count. V usage is TRBV7-2 and J usage is TRBJ2-1; tentatively, D is TRBD1 (6 bases). The germline V gene encodes CDR1 SGHTA and CDR2 FQGNSA. Trimming removed 6 bases at V and 2 bases at J, with 17 bases between. CDR3 length: 16 residues. The CDR3 DNA follows: TGTGCCAGCAGTCAACGTAGGGGGTCCACCTACAATGAGCAGTTCTTC. Encoded protein: CASSQRRGSTYNEQFF. The variable domain in full, with the rest retrieved from reference TRBV7-2 and TRBJ2-1, is GAGVSQSPSNKVTEKGKDVELRCDPISGHTALYWYRQSLGQGLEFLIYFQGNSAPDKSGLPSDRFSAERTGGSVSTLTIQRTQQEDSAVYLCASSQRRGSTYNEQFFGPGTRLTVL.

This rearrangement joins TRBV10-3 to TRBJ2-7; D might be TRBD2 (6 bases). CDR3 length: 14 amino acids. Trimming took 2 bases from V and 5 from J, leaving 13 bases between them. Germline V gene data show CDR1 as ENHRY and CDR2 as SYGVKD. The CDR3: CAISEAGSSHEQYF. CDR3 sequence (DNA): TGTGCCATCAGTGAGGCGGGGTCATCCCACGAGCAGTACTTC.

This clone came up once. Other DNA sequences of this sample code for an identical CDR3. The CDR3 is CASRDTYNSPLHF. Written as DNA, the CDR3 is TGTGCCAGTAGGGACACTTATAATTCACCCCTCCACTTT. This chain joins TRBV19 and TRBJ1-6, with TRBD1 as a possible D gene (5 bases). CDR1 is LNHDA and CDR2 is SQIVND in the germline V gene (reference sequence). V dropped 6 bases and J dropped 4 bases, with 7 bases sitting between them. CDR3 length: 13 amino acids.

The CDR3 here is CASSSGTVLGDEAFF. The CDR3 DNA follows: TGTGCCAGCAGTTCCGGGACAGTCCTAGGAGATGAAGCTTTCTTT. The chain carries TRBV28 and TRBJ1-1, with 7 bases aligning to TRBD1. V gave up 4 bases and J gave up 7 bases; unmatched junction bases: 12. The germline gives CDR1 MDHEN, CDR2 SYDVKM. This CDR3 comprises 15 residues.

The chain carries TRBV5-4 and TRBJ2-7, with a weak D call TRBD1 (6 bases). The CDR3 is made up of 15 amino acids. Germline CDR1 is SGHNT and CDR2 is YYREEE (reference sequence). Trimming took off 4 bases at V and 3 bases at J, with 17 bases between the two ends. The CDR3 sequence is CASSPRAGAIYEQYF. In DNA form, the CDR3 reads TGTGCCAGCAGCCCCCGGGCAGGGGCAATCTACGAGCAGTACTTC.